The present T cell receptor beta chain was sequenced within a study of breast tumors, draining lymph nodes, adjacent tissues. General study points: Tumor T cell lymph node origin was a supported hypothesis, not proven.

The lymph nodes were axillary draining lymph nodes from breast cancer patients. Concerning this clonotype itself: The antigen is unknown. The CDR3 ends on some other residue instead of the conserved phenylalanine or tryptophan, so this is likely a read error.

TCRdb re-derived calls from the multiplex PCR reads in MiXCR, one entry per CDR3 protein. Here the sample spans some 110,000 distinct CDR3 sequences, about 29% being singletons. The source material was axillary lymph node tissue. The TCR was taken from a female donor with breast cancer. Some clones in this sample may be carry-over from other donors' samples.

The CDR3: CSAREGIGGGWTQYL. DNA of the CDR3: TGCAGTGCTAGGGAGGGGATAGGGGGAGGGTGGACCCAGTACCTC. The V and J genes are TRBV20-1 and TRBJ2-5; tentative D call: TRBD2 (7 bases). The germline V gene encodes CDR1 DFQATT and CDR2 SNEGSKA (reference sequence). The CDR3 has 15 residues. Trimming shortened V by 3 bases and J by 7 bases, and 21 bases separated the two germline ends.